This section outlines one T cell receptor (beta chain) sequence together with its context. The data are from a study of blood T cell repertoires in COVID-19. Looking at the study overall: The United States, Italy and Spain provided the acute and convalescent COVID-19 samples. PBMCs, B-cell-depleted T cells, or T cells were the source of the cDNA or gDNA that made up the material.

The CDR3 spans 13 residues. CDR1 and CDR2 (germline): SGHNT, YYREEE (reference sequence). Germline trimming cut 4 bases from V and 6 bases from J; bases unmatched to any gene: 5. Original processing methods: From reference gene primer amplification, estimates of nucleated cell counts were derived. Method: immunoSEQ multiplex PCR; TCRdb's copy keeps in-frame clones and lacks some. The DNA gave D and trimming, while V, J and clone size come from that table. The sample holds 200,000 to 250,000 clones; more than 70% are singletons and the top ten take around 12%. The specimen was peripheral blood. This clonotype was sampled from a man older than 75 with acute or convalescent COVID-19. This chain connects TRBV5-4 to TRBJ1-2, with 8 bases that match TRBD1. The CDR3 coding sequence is TGTGCCAGCAGCGATTACAGGGGGGATGGCTACACCTTC. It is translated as CASSDYRGDGYTF.